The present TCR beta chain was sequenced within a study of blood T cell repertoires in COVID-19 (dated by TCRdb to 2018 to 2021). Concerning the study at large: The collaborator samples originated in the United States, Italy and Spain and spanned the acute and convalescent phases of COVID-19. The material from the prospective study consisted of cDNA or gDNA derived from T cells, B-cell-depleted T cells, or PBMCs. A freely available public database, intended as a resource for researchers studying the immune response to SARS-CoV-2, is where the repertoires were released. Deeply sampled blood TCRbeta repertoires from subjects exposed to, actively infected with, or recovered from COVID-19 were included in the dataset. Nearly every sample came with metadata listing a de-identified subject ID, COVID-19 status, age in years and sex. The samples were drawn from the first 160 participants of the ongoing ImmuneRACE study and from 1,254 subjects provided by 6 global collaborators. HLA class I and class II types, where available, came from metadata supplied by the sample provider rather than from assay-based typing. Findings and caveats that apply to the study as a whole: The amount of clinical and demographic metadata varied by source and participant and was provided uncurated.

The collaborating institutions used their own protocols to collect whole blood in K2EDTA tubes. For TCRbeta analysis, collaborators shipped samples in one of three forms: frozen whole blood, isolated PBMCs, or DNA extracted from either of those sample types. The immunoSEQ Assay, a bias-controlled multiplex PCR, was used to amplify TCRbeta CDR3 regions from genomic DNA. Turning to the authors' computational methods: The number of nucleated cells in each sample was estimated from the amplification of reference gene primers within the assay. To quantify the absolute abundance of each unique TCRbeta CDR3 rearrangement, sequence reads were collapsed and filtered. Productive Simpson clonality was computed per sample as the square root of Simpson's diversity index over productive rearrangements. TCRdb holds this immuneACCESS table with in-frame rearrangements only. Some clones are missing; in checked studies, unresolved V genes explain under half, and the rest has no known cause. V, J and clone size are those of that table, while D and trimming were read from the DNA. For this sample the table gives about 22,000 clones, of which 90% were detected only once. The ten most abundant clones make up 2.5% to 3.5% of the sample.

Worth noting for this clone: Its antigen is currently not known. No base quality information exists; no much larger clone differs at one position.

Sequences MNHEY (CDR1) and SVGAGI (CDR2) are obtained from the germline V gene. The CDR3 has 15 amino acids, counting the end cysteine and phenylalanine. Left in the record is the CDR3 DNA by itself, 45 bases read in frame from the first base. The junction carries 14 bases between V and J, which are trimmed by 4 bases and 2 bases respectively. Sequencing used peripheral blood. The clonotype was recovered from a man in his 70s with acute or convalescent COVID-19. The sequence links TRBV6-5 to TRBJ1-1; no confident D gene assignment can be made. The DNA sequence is TGTGCCAGCAGTTTTTCGAACACACAAAACACTGAAGCTTTCTTT. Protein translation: CASSFSNTQNTEAFF.